This T cell receptor (beta chain) is from a study of blood T cell repertoires in COVID-19. This table comes from immunoSEQ multiplex PCR, and its TCRdb copy is limited to in-frame clones, with some not included. The top ten clones hold around 3.3% of a sample with fewer than 250,000 clones, under 90% of them seen once. Trimming at V came to 4 bases and at J to 4 bases, leaving 7 bases not matched to a gene. Germline V CDR1 and CDR2: LGHDT, YNNKEL (reference sequence). The CDR3 is 14 amino acids. The sequencing sample was made of PBMCs or T cells enriched from blood (not recorded which). This TCR was recovered from a middle-aged woman who had been exposed to COVID-19. This chain joins TRBV3-1 (or the pseudogene TRBV3-2) and TRBJ2-7; 7 bases are a match to TRBD1. The CDR3 spells CASSPRQGSYEQYF. The CDR3 region has the DNA TGTGCCAGCAGCCCAAGACAGGGATCTTACGAGCAGTACTTC.